The rows below give T cell receptor beta chains drawn from one sample of a study of blood T cell repertoires in COVID-19. The data were produced by immunoSEQ multiplex PCR, yet TCRdb's version contains in-frame clones alone and is incomplete. The sample has just over 150,000 clones; around 83% are singletons. The sample consisted of peripheral blood. The receptor source for this set is a woman aged 45-59 years with acute or convalescent COVID-19. The CDR3 runs from the conserved cysteine through the conserved F or W. The D gene is left open where the match is weak. A row's size may be missing; if present it is once, few, many or a size class.

d_call j_call cdr3_length v_call clone_size cdr3_nt cdr3_aa
TRBD2 TRBJ2-7 15 TRBV9 NA TGTGCCAGCAGCGCTATAGCGGGAGAAGGTTACGAGCAGTACTTC CASSAIAGEGYEQYF
NA TRBJ2-5 11 TRBV20-1 NA TGCAGTGCGGGAGGATGGGAGACCCAGTACTTC CSAGGWETQYF
NA TRBJ2-7 14 TRBV10-3 few TGTGCCATCAGTGAGGCGGGGACCCCTCGGGAGCAGTACTTC CAISEAGTPREQYF
NA TRBJ1-3 18 TRBV3-1/TRBV3-2 NA TGTGCCAGCAGCCAAAGTCGCTACGGGACAAAGAACGGAAACACCATATATTTT CASSQSRYGTKNGNTIYF
NA TRBJ1-1 12 TRBV7-2 once TGTGCGGTCTGGGGAGGGAACACTGAAGCTTTCTTT CAVWGGNTEAFF
TRBD1 TRBJ1-5 14 TRBV9 NA TGTGCCAGCAGCGCCGGACAGGCCGGCCAGCCCCAGCATTTT CASSAGQAGQPQHF
TRBD1 TRBJ1-2 14 TRBV18 once TGTGCCAGCTCACAGGGACAGGGAGGCTATGGCTACACCTTC CASSQGQGGYGYTF
NA TRBJ1-6 16 TRBV3-1/TRBV3-2 NA TGTGCCAGCAGCCAAGCGGGGGTAGGGTATAATTCACCCCTCCACTTT CASSQAGVGYNSPLHF
TRBD1 TRBJ1-1 14 TRBV5-1 NA TGCGCCAGCAGCACGACAGGGTATCTCACTGAAGCTTTCTTT CASSTTGYLTEAFF
NA TRBJ1-6 13 TRBV2 NA TGTGCCAGCAGAACAAGCGAGAATTCACCCCTCCACTTT CASRTSENSPLHF
NA TRBJ1-2 13 TRBV5-5 NA TGTGCCAGCAGCTTGGGGACACTCTATGGCTACACCTTC CASSLGTLYGYTF
NA TRBJ1-2 13 TRBV6-1 few TGTGCCAGCAGTGAAGATCATTACTATGGCTACACCTTC CASSEDHYYGYTF
NA TRBJ1-5 13 TRBV6-1 NA TGTGCCAGCAGTGAAGCAGAAGGGGAGCCCCAGCATTTT CASSEAEGEPQHF
NA TRBJ1-2 16 TRBV19 NA TGTGCCAGTAGTATAGGCGGCAGCGATCCCGACTATGGCTACACCTTC CASSIGGSDPDYGYTF
TRBD1 TRBJ2-7 15 TRBV5-8 NA TGTGCCAGCACCAAACCAGGGACAGACCCCTACGAGCAGTACTTC CASTKPGTDPYEQYF
NA TRBJ2-5 15 TRBV7-3 NA TGTGCCAGCAGCCCCGGTCAGGGGGGAATGGAGACCCAGTACTTC CASSPGQGGMETQYF
TRBD1 TRBJ1-1 14 TRBV5-1 NA TGCGCCAGCAGGCCGGGACAGTGGAACACTGAAGCTTTCTTT CASRPGQWNTEAFF
NA TRBJ2-7 14 TRBV30 NA TGTGCCTGGAACCAACTAGCTCCCTACTACGAGCAGTACTTC CAWNQLAPYYEQYF
NA TRBJ2-5 14 TRBV29-1 NA TGCAGCGGGGTTGGGGGACACCTACAAGAGACCCAGTACTTC CSGVGGHLQETQYF
TRBD1 TRBJ1-6 17 TRBV7-9 NA TGTGCCAGCAGCTCTCCTACAAGGGGGCTGGGGAATTCACCCCTCCACTTT CASSSPTRGLGNSPLHF
TRBD1 TRBJ1-1 17 TRBV24-1 few TGTGCCACCAGTGACCTCCGGGACAGTAGGGCGTACACTGAAGCTTTCTTT CATSDLRDSRAYTEAFF
NA TRBJ1-5 15 TRBV7-8 once TGTGCCAGCAGCTTAGGGGGGGGGAGTTCGTTGCCCCAGCATTTT CASSLGGGSSLPQHF
NA TRBJ2-7 13 TRBV4-2 NA TGTGCCAGCAGTTCCGACAACTCCTACGAGCAGTACTTC CASSSDNSYEQYF
NA TRBJ2-5 13 TRBV12-3/TRBV12-4 NA TGTGCCATGACCAGTGGGGAGGACGAGACCCAGTACTTC CAMTSGEDETQYF
NA TRBJ1-6 16 TRBV9 NA TGTGCCAGCAGCCCCGACCCAAGGAGTTATAATTCACCCCTCCACTTT CASSPDPRSYNSPLHF
TRBD1 TRBJ2-7 15 TRBV2 NA TGTGCCAGCAGTGAAGAACAGGGGGCTCCCTACGAGCAGTACTTC CASSEEQGAPYEQYF
NA TRBJ2-7 15 TRBV18 NA TGTGCCAGCTCGCTAGTCGCGGGTACCCCTCTCGAGCAGTACTTC CASSLVAGTPLEQYF
TRBD1 TRBJ1-2 13 TRBV3-1/TRBV3-2 NA TGTGCCAGCAGCCAAGGACAGGGAAAAGGCTACACCTTC CASSQGQGKGYTF
TRBD2 TRBJ2-7 16 TRBV7-8 NA TGTGCCAGCAGCCACCTTCTAGCGGGAGGATCGTACGAGCAGTACTTC CASSHLLAGGSYEQYF
TRBD2 TRBJ2-3 16 TRBV4-3 NA TGCGCCAGCAGCCAAGATGGCGCGGGAGGAGGAGATACGCAGTATTTT CASSQDGAGGGDTQYF
NA TRBJ2-3 13 TRBV6-6 NA TGTGCCAGCAGTTCTCAAGACAGAGATACGCAGTATTTT CASSSQDRDTQYF
TRBD2 TRBJ2-5 14 TRBV6-5 NA TGTGCCAGCACCCCAGGGAGCGGGGCGGGGACCCAGTACTTC CASTPGSGAGTQYF
NA TRBJ1-2 15 TRBV21-1 NA TGTGCCAGCAGCAAAGAGGGCAAAAGGGAGCATGGCTACACCTTC CASSKEGKREHGYTF
TRBD1 TRBJ2-1 16 TRBV6-5 NA TGTGCCAGCAGTTACTCTGACAGGGTGGGGTACAATGAGCAGTTCTTC CASSYSDRVGYNEQFF
NA TRBJ2-5 16 TRBV7-2 NA TGTGCCAGCAGCTCGGGCCTACTAGCCACCATCGGGACCCAGTACTTC CASSSGLLATIGTQYF
TRBD1 TRBJ2-3 14 TRBV4-1 NA TGCGCCAGCAGCCAGACAGGGGACACAGATACGCAGTATTTT CASSQTGDTDTQYF
TRBD2 TRBJ2-3 15 TRBV2 NA TGTGCCAGCACCCGCGGCGGGGGGGTGCCAGATACGCAGTATTTT CASTRGGGVPDTQYF
TRBD2 TRBJ2-1 15 TRBV2 NA TGTGCCAGCAGTGTGGCTAGCGGGAGTTGGAATGAGCAGTTCTTC CASSVASGSWNEQFF
TRBD1 TRBJ1-2 15 TRBV19 NA TGTGCCAGTAGTATACCCACGGGACAGTTATATGGCTACACCTTC CASSIPTGQLYGYTF
NA TRBJ2-2 16 TRBV19 NA TGTGCCAGTACCCTTACGAAGACAACCAACACCGGGGAGCTGTTTTTT CASTLTKTTNTGELFF
TRBD1 TRBJ1-6 16 TRBV18 NA TGTGCCAGCTCACCACCGGTGGCAGGGGGTGATTCACCCCTCCACTTT CASSPPVAGGDSPLHF
TRBD1 TRBJ1-2 12 TRBV6-6 NA TGTGCCAGCAACACAGGGGTAGATGGCTACACCTTC CASNTGVDGYTF
TRBD1 TRBJ2-5 12 TRBV11-3 NA TGTGCCAGCAGCTTAAGACAGGGGGCCCAGTACTTC CASSLRQGAQYF
TRBD2 TRBJ2-5 14 TRBV19 NA TGTGCCAGTAGTAGGTGGGGGGGCCAAGAGACCCAGTACTTC CASSRWGGQETQYF
NA TRBJ1-5 15 TRBV5-1 NA TGCGCCAGCAGCTTGGGGGACTATAGCAATCAGCCCCAGCATTTT CASSLGDYSNQPQHF
TRBD2 TRBJ2-5 16 TRBV9 NA TGTGCCAGCAGCGTCGGGGGACTAGCGGGGTTGGAGACCCAGTACTTC CASSVGGLAGLETQYF
TRBD1 TRBJ1-3 15 TRBV3-1/TRBV3-2 NA TGTGCCAGCAGCCCGACAGGGACCGACGGAAACACCATATATTTT CASSPTGTDGNTIYF
NA TRBJ1-4 13 TRBV28 NA TGTGCCAGCAGTTTTGGAGAATTCGGAAAACTGTTTTTT CASSFGEFGKLFF
TRBD2 TRBJ2-5 17 TRBV27 NA TGTGCCAGCAGAGGAAGGCGGGGGGGATTGCGCCAAGAGACCCAGTACTTC CASRGRRGGLRQETQYF
NA TRBJ1-1 22 TRBV21-1 NA TGTGCCAGCAGCAAAAAGCATCAGGACAGGGGACCTCTTGTATACATGAACACTGAAGCTTTCTTT CASSKKHQDRGPLVYMNTEAFF
TRBD2 TRBJ2-7 16 TRBV5-1 NA TGCGCCAGCAGCCCGGGACTAGCGGGTGCCTCCTACGAGCAGTACTTC CASSPGLAGASYEQYF
NA TRBJ2-6 15 TRBV9 NA TGTGCCAGCAGCGTATTAGGGGCTGGGGCCAACGTCCTGACTTTC CASSVLGAGANVLTF
NA TRBJ2-7 15 TRBV2 NA TGTGCCAGCAGAGGAACAGGGTCCCCCAACTACGAGCAGTACTTC CASRGTGSPNYEQYF
TRBD2 TRBJ2-1 15 TRBV2 NA TGTGCCAGCAGCGCACGGGGGGGACCCTACAATGAGCAGTTCTTC CASSARGGPYNEQFF
TRBD1 TRBJ1-2 15 TRBV4-3 NA TGCGCCAGCAGCCAAGAAAGGACAGGGACCTATGGCTACACCTTC CASSQERTGTYGYTF
NA TRBJ1-5 14 TRBV6-5 NA TGTGCCAGCAGTTACTCTTTGGGCGATCAGCCCCAGCATTTT CASSYSLGDQPQHF
TRBD1 TRBJ1-2 15 TRBV6-5 NA TGTGCCAGCAGCCCCGGGACAGGGTGGAAGTATGGCTACACCTTC CASSPGTGWKYGYTF
TRBD1 TRBJ2-2 14 TRBV6-5 NA TGTGCCAGCAAGACAGGGGGAAGAACCGGGGAGCTGTTTTTT CASKTGGRTGELFF
NA TRBJ2-5 15 TRBV16 NA TGTGCCAGCAGCCAGTGGACAGTGACCCAAGAGACCCAGTACTTC CASSQWTVTQETQYF
TRBD1 TRBJ2-7 15 TRBV5-4 NA TGTGCCAGCAGCTTGGGTGGGACAGGGGCCTACGAGCAGTACTTC CASSLGGTGAYEQYF